This T cell receptor beta chain was captured in a study of T cells in Graves' hyperthyroidism and ophthalmopathy. Uncontrolled infection, other autoimmune disease, pregnancy and lactation each barred patients from inclusion. This clonotype occurred many times. In germline, CDR1 is MDHEN, CDR2 SYDVKM. The CDR3 contains 13 residues. Trimming cost V 1 base and J 6 bases, with 7 bases left between them. The source material, RNA transcripts, was used to amplify TCR beta CDR3 regions. During a first-round RT-PCR of the TCR CDR3, the HTBI primer set was used. TCRdb re-called the multiplex PCR reads with MiXCR, one entry per CDR3 protein. The repertoire has 350,000 to 500,000 distinct CDR3 sequences, roughly 13% of them found once; the top ten carry about 4.9%.

Input material: blood. The clonotype originates from a woman aged 18-29 years with Graves' hyperthyroidism. V and J are TRBV28 and TRBJ1-3; no reliable D call. This CDR3 reads CASSLSGINTIYF. In DNA form, the CDR3 reads TGTGCCAGCAGTTTATCCGGGATAAACACCATATATTTT.